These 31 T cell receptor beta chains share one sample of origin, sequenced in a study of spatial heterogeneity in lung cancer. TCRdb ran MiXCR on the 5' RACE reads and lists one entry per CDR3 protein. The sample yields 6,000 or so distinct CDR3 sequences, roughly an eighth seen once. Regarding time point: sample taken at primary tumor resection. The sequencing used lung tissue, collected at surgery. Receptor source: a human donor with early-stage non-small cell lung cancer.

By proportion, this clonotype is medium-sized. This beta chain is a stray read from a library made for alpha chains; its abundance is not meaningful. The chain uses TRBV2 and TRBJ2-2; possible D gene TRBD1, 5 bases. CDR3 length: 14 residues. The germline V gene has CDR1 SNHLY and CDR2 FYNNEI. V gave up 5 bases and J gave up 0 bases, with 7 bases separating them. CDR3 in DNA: TGTGCCAGCAGTTTCAGGGCGAACACCGGGGAGCTGTTTTTT. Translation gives CASSFRANTGELFF.

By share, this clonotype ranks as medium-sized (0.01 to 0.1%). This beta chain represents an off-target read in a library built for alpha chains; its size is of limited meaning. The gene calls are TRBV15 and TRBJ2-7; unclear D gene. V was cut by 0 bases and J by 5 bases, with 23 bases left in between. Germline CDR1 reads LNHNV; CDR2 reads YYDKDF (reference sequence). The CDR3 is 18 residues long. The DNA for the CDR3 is TGTGCCACCAGCAGAGATCGTCGGTGTCCCGGGTCTAGTGACGAGCAGTACTTC. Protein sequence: CATSRDRRCPGSSDEQYF.

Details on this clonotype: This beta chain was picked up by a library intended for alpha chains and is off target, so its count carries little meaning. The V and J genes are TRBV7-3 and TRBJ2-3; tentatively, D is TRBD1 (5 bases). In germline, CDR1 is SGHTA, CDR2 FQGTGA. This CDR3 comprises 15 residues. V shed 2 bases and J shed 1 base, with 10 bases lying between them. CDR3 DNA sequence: TGTGCCAGCAGCTTAGGGCGGACACGCACAGATACGCAGTATTTT. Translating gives CASSLGRTRTDTQYF.

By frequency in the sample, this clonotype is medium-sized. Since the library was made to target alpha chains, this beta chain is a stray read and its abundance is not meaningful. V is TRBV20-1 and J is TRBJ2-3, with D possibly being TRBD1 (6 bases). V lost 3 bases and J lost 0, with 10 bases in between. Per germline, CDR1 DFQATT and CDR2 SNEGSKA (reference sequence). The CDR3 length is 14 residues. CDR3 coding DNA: TGCAGTGCTAGGTGGACAGACAGCACAGATACGCAGTATTTT. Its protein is CSARWTDSTDTQYF.

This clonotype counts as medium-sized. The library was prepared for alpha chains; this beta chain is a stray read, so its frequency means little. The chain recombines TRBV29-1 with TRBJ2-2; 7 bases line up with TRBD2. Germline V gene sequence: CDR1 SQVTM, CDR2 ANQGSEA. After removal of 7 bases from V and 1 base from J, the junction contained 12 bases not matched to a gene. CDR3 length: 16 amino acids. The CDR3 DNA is TGCAGCGCCACCGCCTCTAGCGGCTTGAACACCGGGGAGCTGTTTTTT. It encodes CSATASSGLNTGELFF.

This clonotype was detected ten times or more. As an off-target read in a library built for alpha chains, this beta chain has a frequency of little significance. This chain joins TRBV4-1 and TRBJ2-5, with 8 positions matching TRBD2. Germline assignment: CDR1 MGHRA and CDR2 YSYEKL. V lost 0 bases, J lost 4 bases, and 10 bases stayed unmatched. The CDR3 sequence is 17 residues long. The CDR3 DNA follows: TGCGCCAGCAGCCAAGAAGGAGGGACTAGTAGGAGAGAGACCCAGTACTTC. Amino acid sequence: CASSQEGGTSRRETQYF.

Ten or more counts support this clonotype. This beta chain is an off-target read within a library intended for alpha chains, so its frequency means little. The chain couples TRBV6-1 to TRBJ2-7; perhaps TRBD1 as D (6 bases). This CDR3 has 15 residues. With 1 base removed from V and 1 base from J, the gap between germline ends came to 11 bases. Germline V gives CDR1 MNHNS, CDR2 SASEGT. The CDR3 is CASSEGTDNSYEQYF. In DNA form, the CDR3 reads TGTGCCAGCAGTGAAGGGACAGACAATTCCTACGAGCAGTACTTC.

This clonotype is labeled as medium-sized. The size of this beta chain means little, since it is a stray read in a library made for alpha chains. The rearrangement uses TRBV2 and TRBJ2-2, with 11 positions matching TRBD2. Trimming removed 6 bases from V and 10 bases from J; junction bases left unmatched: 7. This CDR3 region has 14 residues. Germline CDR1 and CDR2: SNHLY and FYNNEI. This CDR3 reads CASRVAGGQEELFF. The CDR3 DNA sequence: TGTGCCAGCAGAGTAGCGGGAGGGCAAGAGGAGCTGTTTTTT.

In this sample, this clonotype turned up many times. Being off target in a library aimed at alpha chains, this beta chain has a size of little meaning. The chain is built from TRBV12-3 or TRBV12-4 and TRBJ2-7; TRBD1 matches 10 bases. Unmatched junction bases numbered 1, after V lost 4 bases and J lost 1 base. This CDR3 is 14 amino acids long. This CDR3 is CASSWTGGSYEQYF. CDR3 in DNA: TGTGCCAGCAGTTGGACAGGGGGATCCTACGAGCAGTACTTC.

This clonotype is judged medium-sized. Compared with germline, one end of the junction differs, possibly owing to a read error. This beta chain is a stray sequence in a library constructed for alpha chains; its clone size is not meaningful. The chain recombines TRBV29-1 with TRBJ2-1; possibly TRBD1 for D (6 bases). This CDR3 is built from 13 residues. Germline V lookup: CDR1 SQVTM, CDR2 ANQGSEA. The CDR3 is CSGEGTNYNEQFF. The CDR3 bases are TGCAGCGGTGAAGGGACAAACTACAATGAGCAGTTCTTC.

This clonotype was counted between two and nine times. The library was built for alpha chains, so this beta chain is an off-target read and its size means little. The CDR3 bases are TGTGCCATCAGTGAGACCGGGTCCGGGAACTCCTACGAGCAGTACTTC. It encodes CAISETGSGNSYEQYF. This chain uses TRBV10-3 with TRBJ2-7, with a tentative D call TRBD2 (5 bases). The CDR3 is 16 residues long. Between the trimmed V and J ends, which lost 2 bases and 0 bases, there was a span of 14 bases. The germline V gene has CDR1 ENHRY and CDR2 SYGVKD.

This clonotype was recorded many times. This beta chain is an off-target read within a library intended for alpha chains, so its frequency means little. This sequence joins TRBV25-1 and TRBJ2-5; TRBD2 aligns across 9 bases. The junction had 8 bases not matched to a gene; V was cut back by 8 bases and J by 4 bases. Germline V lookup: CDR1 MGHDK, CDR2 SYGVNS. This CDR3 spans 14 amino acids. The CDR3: CASGIAGVLETQYF. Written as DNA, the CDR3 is TGTGCCAGCGGTATAGCGGGAGTTCTAGAGACCCAGTACTTC. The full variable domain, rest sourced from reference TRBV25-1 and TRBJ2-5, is EADIYQTPRYLVIGTGKKITLECSQTMGHDKMYWYQQDPGMELHLIHYSYGVNSTEKGDLSSESTVSRIRTEHFPLTLESARPSHTSQYLCASGIAGVLETQYFGPGTRLLVL.

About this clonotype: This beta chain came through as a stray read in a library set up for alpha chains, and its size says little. Written as DNA, the CDR3 is TGTGCCAGCAGCTTAGAAATGAACACTGAAGCTTTCTTT. Translating gives CASSLEMNTEAFF. V and J are TRBV7-9 and TRBJ1-1; D is unresolved. Germline CDR1 and CDR2: SEHNR and FQNEAQ (reference sequence). The CDR3 totals 13 residues. With 1 base removed from V and 0 bases from J, the gap between germline ends came to 3 bases.

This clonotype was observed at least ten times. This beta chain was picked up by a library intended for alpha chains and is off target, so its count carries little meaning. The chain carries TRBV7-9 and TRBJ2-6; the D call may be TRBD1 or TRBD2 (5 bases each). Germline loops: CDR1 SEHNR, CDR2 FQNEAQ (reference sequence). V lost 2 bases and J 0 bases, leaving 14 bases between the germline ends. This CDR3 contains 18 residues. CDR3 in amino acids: CASSLSGRRSSGANVLTF. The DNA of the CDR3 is TGTGCCAGCAGCTTATCGGGACGTAGGAGCTCTGGGGCCAACGTCCTGACTTTC.

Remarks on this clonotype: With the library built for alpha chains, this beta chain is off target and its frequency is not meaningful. This CDR3 is CASSLKYEQYF. In DNA form, the CDR3 reads TGTGCCAGCAGTTTGAAGTACGAGCAGTACTTC. The chain uses TRBV28 and TRBJ2-7; D remains ambiguous. The V gene's germline CDR1 is MDHEN and CDR2 SYDVKM. This CDR3 comprises 11 residues. Trimming stripped 3 bases from V and 4 bases from J, with 4 bases between.

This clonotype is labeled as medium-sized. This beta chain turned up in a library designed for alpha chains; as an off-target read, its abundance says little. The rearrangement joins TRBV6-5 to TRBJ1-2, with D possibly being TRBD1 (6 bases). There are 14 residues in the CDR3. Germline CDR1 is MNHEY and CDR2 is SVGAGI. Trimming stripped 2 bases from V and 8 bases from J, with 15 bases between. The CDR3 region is CASSYNSVGQGYTF. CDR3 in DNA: TGTGCCAGCAGTTACAATTCAGTCGGACAGGGCTACACCTTC.

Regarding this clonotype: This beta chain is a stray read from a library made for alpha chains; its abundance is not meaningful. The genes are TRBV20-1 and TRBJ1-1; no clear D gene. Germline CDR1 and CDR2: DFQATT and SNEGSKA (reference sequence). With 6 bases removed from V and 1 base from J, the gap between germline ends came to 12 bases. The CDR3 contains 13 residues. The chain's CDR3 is CSALRNSNTEAFF. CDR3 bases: TGCAGTGCCCTGAGAAATTCGAACACTGAAGCTTTCTTT.

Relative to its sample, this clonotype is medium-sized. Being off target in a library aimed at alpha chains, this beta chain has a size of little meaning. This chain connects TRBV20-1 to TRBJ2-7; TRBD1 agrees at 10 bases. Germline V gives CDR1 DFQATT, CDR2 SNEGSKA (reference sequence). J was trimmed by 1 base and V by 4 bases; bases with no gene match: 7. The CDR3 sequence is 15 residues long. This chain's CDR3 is CSANPGTGASYEQYF. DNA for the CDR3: TGCAGTGCTAATCCCGGGACAGGGGCTTCCTACGAGCAGTACTTC.

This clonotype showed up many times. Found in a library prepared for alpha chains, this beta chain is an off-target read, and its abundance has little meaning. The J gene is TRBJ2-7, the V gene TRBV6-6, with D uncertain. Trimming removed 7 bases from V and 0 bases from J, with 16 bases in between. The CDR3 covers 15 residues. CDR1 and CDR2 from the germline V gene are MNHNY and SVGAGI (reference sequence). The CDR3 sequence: CASNTGGHFSYEQYF. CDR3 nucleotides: TGTGCCAGCAACACCGGTGGGCATTTCTCCTACGAGCAGTACTTC.

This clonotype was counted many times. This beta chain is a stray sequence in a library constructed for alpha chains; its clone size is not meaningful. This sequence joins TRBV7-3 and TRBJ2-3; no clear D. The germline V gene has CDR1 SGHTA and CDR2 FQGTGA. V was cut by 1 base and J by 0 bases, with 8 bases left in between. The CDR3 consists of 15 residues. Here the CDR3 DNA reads TGTGCCAGCAGCTTAATTCTAGGGAGCACAGATACGCAGTATTTT. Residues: CASSLILGSTDTQYF.

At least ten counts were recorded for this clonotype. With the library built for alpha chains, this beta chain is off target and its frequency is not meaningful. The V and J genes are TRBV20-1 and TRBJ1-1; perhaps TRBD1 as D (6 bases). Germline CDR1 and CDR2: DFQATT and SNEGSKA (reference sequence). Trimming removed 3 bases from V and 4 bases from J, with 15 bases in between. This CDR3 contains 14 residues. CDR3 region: CSARNFRGATEAFF. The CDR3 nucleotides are TGCAGTGCTAGGAACTTTCGGGGGGCCACTGAAGCTTTCTTT.

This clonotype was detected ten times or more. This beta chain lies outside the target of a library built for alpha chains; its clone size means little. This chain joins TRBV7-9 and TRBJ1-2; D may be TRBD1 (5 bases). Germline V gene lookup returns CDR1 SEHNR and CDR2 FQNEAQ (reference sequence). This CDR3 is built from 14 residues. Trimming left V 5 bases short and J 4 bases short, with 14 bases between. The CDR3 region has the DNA TGTGCCAGCAGCGACGCGGGGCACCGCTATGGCTACACCTTC. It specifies CASSDAGHRYGYTF.

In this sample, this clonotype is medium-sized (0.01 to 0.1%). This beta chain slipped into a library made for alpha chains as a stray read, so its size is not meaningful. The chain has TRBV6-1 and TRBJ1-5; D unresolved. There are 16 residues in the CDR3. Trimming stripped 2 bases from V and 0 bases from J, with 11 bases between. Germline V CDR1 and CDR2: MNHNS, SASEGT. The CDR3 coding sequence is TGTGCCAGCAGTGAAACTCCTGGTGATAGCAATCAGCCCCAGCATTTT. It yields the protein CASSETPGDSNQPQHF.

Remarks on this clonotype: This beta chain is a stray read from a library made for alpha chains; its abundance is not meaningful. CDR3 loop: CASSINQYNSPLHF. CDR3 nucleotide sequence: TGTGCCAGCAGCATAAATCAGTATAATTCACCCCTCCACTTT. This chain links TRBV7-8 with TRBJ1-6; no definite D call. The CDR3 is made up of 14 amino acids. The V and J ends lost 5 bases and 4 bases respectively, with 9 bases between them. Germline V gene sequence: CDR1 SGHVS, CDR2 FQNEAQ.

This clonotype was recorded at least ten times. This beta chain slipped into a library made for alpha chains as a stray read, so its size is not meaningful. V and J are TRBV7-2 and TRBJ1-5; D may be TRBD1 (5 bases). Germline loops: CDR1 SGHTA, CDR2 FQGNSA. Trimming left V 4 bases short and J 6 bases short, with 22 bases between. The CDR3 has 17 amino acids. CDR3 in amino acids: CASSSGHWILPGQPQHF. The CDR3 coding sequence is TGTGCCAGCAGCTCTGGACATTGGATCCTCCCGGGTCAGCCCCAGCATTTT.

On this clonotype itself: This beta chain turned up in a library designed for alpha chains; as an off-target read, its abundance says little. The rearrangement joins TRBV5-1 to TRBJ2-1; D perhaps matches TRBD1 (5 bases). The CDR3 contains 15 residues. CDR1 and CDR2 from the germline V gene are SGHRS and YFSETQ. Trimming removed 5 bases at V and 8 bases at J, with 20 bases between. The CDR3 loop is CASRTEQGATDEQFF. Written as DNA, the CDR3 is TGCGCCAGCAGAACCGAGCAGGGTGCGACTGATGAGCAGTTCTTC.

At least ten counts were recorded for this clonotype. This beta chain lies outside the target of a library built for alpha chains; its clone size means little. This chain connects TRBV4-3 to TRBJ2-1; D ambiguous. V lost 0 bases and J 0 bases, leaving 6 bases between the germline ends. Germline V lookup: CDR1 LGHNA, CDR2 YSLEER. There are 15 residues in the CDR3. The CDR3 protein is CASSQEDRSYNEQFF. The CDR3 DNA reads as TGCGCCAGCAGCCAAGAAGATCGCTCCTACAATGAGCAGTTCTTC.

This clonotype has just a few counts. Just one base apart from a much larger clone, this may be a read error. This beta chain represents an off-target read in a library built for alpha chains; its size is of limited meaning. The CDR3 is CASSQEWGRGAYEQYF. Written as DNA, the CDR3 is TGTGCCAGCAGCCAAGAATGGGGGAGAGGGGCCTACGAGCAGTACTTC. The V call is TRBV3-1, the J call TRBJ2-7; D tentatively fits TRBD1 or TRBD2 (5 bases each). V was cut by 0 bases and J by 2 bases, with 14 bases left in between. The CDR3 is 16 amino acids. The germline V gene encodes CDR1 LGHDT and CDR2 YNNKEL (reference sequence).

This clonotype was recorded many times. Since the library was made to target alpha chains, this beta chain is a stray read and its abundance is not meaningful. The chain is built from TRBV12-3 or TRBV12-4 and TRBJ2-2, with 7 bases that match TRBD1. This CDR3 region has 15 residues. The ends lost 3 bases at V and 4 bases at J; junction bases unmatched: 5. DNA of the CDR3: TGTGCCAGCAGTTTCAGACAGGGAATCACCGGGGAGCTGTTTTTT. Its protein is CASSFRQGITGELFF.

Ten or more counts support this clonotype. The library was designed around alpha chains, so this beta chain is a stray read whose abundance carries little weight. In DNA form, the CDR3 reads TGTGCCAGCAGCCCACCCCCGGGGGGGGGGAATGAGCAGTTCTTC. Translated: CASSPPPGGGNEQFF. The V gene is TRBV7-2, the J gene TRBJ2-1; 8 bases map to TRBD2. Germline V CDR1 and CDR2: SGHTA, FQGNSA. The J segment lost 7 bases and the V segment lost 5 bases, leaving 10 bases of the junction unmatched. CDR3 length equals 15 residues.

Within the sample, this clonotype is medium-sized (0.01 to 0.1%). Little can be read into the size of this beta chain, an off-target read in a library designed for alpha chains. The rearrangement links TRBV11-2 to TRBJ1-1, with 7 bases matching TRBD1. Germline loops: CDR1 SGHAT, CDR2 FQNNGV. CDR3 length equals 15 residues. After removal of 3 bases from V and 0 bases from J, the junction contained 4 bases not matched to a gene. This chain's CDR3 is CASSFLTGMNTEAFF. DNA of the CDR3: TGTGCCAGCAGCTTCTTGACAGGGATGAACACTGAAGCTTTCTTT.